This TCR beta chain appears in the sequencing data of a study of immune cell composition in non-small cell lung cancer. The overall study: Lung adenocarcinoma or squamous carcinoma made up most tumours. Findings and limits, study-wide: Tumour-reactive clones were not shown to match dominant in vivo tumour clones. 60% to 75% of squamous and around 34% of adenocarcinoma cases had tumour-associated clones >0.5%.

Remarks on this clone: The target antigen is unknown.

Sequencing used immunoSEQ multiplex PCR; TCRdb keeps in-frame clones, though not all of them. The repertoire includes 2,100 or so clones, 75% of them detected once, and approximately 14% sits in the top ten. Normal lung was taken at the farthest possible site, at least 3 cm from tumour. Genomic DNA came from frozen unsorted single-cell suspensions. The sequenced sample was non-adjacent lung tissue. The sequence was collected from a human donor with non-small cell lung cancer.

The CDR3 loop reads CASSSQTGLVTGELFF. The CDR3 DNA sequence: TGTGCCAGCAGTTCTCAGACAGGGTTGGTGACCGGGGAGCTGTTTTTT. V is TRBV28 and J is TRBJ2-2; 7 positions agree with TRBD1. Trimming removed 4 bases from V and 5 bases from J; junction bases left unmatched: 10. The CDR3 contains 16 residues. CDR1 is MDHEN and CDR2 is SYDVKM in the germline V gene.